The 23 T cell receptor beta chains below all came from one sample that was sequenced in a study of T cell repertoires in cytomegalovirus infection. TCRdb passed the reads through MiXCR, listing each CDR3 protein once. The table includes over 250,000 distinct CDR3 sequences, 20% to 25% detected once. These receptors lack a known antigen. The sequencing used cultured PBMCs, collected from culture after CMV antigen stimulation. Source of these receptors: a human donor in good health (CMV status not recorded). Some clones in this sample may be carry-over from other donors' samples.

This clonotype was seen ten or more times. The chain joins TRBV7-2 to TRBJ2-3; D unclear. CDR1 is SGHTA and CDR2 is FQGNSA in the germline V gene. The CDR3 runs 12 residues. The V and J ends lost 3 bases and 6 bases respectively, with 7 bases between them. The CDR3 DNA reads as TGTGCCAGCAGCTTTAGATGGGATACGCAGTATTTT. This gives the protein CASSFRWDTQYF. The full variable domain, with the rest looked up from reference TRBV7-2 and TRBJ2-3, is GAGVSQSPSNKVTEKGKDVELRCDPISGHTALYWYRQSLGQGLEFLIYFQGNSAPDKSGLPSDRFSAERTGGSVSTLTIQRTQQEDSAVYLCASSFRWDTQYFGPGTRLTVL.

On this clonotype: This could be a read error, since a much larger clone is one nucleotide away. V is TRBV11-1 and J is TRBJ2-5; TRBD1 agrees at 9 bases. This CDR3 comprises 15 residues. Germline V lookup: CDR1 SGHAT, CDR2 FQDESV (reference sequence). J was trimmed by 7 bases and V by 1 base; bases with no gene match: 7. The CDR3 DNA follows: TGTGCCAGCAGCTTAGTCGGGACAGGGAGGAGGACCCAGTACTTC. Protein: CASSLVGTGRRTQYF.

The gene calls are TRBV12-3 or TRBV12-4 and TRBJ1-1, with D possibly matching TRBD1 (5 bases). The CDR3 length is 14 residues. V shed 2 bases and J shed 1 base, with 8 bases lying between them. In nucleotides, the CDR3 is TGTGCCAGCAGTTTAATGGGGGGGAACACTGAAGCTTTCTTT. It codes for CASSLMGGNTEAFF.

This clonotype has more than one count but fewer than ten. The chain carries TRBV15 and TRBJ1-5; 10 bases fit TRBD1. Germline trimming cut 0 bases from V and 7 bases from J; bases unmatched to any gene: 0. Germline V gene data show CDR1 as LNHNV and CDR2 as YYDKDF (reference sequence). The CDR3 length is 14 residues. The chain's CDR3 is CATSREDRGQPQHF. Here the CDR3 DNA reads TGTGCCACCAGCAGAGAGGACAGGGGGCAGCCCCAGCATTTT. The complete variable domain, with remaining parts taken from reference TRBV15 and TRBJ1-5, reads DAMVIQNPRYQVTQFGKPVTLSCSQTLNHNVMYWYQQKSSQAPKLLFHYYDKDFNNEADTPDNFQSRRPNTSFCFLDIRSPGLGDTAMYLCATSREDRGQPQHFGDGTRLSIL.

CDR3 in amino acids: CASSYSGLAANSYEQYF. DNA for the CDR3: TGTGCCAGCAGTTACTCGGGACTAGCGGCGAACTCCTACGAGCAGTACTTC. The chain employs TRBV6-5 and TRBJ2-7; 11 positions match TRBD2. There are 17 residues in the CDR3. CDR1 and CDR2 (germline): MNHEY, SVGAGI. The J segment lost 0 bases and the V segment lost 0 bases, leaving 4 bases of the junction unmatched.

This clonotype was seen a few times. The chain carries TRBV15 and TRBJ1-4; D is perhaps TRBD1 (5 bases). Per germline, CDR1 LNHNV and CDR2 YYDKDF (reference sequence). The V end was cut by 1 base, the J end by 15 bases, with 18 bases between. The CDR3 runs to 14 residues. The CDR3 DNA sequence: TGTGCCACCAGCAGAGGGAATGTGGGGGACCTGTTGTTTTTT. This encodes CATSRGNVGDLLFF.

The table lists this clonotype with many counts. This sequence joins TRBV7-6 and TRBJ1-1; 7 bases are shared with TRBD1. Germline CDR1 SGHVS, CDR2 FNYEAQ. CDR3 size: 14 residues. The V segment lost 2 bases and the J segment 1 base; nucleotides outside the gene matches: 1. CDR3 DNA sequence: TGTGCCAGCAGCTTACAGGGGGGGAACACTGAAGCTTTCTTT. Amino acid sequence: CASSLQGGNTEAFF.

V gene TRBV12-3 or TRBV12-4 combines with J gene TRBJ1-1, with D hard to call. This CDR3 has 13 amino acids. Trimming shortened V by 4 bases and J by 2 bases, and 8 bases separated the two germline ends. DNA for the CDR3: TGTGCCAGCAGTTGGAAGGATAACACTGAAGCTTTCTTT. Translation gives CASSWKDNTEAFF.

J is TRBJ1-2 and V is TRBV28; D gene unclear. V was trimmed by 1 base and J by 4 bases, leaving 10 bases between them. CDR1 is MDHEN, CDR2 SYDVKM, per germline. The CDR3 extends over 14 amino acids. As DNA, the CDR3 is TGTGCCAGCAGTTTATCCTTGCGGCCCTATGGCTACACCTTC. Residues: CASSLSLRPYGYTF.

The V call is TRBV6-5, the J call TRBJ2-6, with 9 bases identical to TRBD1. J gave up 0 bases and V 5 bases, and 8 bases lay outside the gene matches. Germline CDR1 is MNHEY and CDR2 is SVGAGI. The CDR3 loop spans 18 amino acids. For the CDR3, the DNA is TGTGCCAGCAGTCCCGGACAGGGGAGAATCTCTGGGGCCAACGTCCTGACTTTC. Amino acids: CASSPGQGRISGANVLTF.

The genes are TRBV27 and TRBJ1-6; 7 nucleotides agree with TRBD1. Per germline, CDR1 MNHEY and CDR2 SMNVEV (reference sequence). The V and J ends lost 5 bases and 5 bases, in that order; junction bases with no gene match: 9. The CDR3 sequence is 16 residues long. The CDR3 nucleotides read TGTGCCAGCAGTCCGGAAGGGACAGTAAATAATTCACCCCTCCACTTT. Protein product: CASSPEGTVNNSPLHF.

The chain has TRBV6-2 or TRBV6-3 and TRBJ2-4, with TRBD2 identical over 7 bases. The germline V gene encodes CDR1 MNHEY and CDR2 SVGEGT. The CDR3 is 14 residues long. V trimming: 8 bases; J trimming: 8 bases; junction bases outside the gene matches: 12. CDR3 sequence (DNA): TGTGCCAGCCTAGGGACGGGAGGTCGGTACATTCAGTACTTC. Amino acids: CASLGTGGRYIQYF.

V usage is TRBV19 and J usage is TRBJ2-1, with 10 bases identical to TRBD1. The germline V gene encodes CDR1 LNHDA and CDR2 SQIVND (reference sequence). The CDR3 is 15 amino acids. Germline trimming cut 6 bases from V and 12 bases from J; bases unmatched to any gene: 14. The CDR3 protein is CASSPDRRDRGGQFF. The CDR3, as DNA: TGTGCCAGTAGCCCGGACAGGCGGGACAGGGGAGGGCAGTTCTTC.

This chain joins TRBV6-2 or TRBV6-3 and TRBJ2-3; 7 nucleotides match TRBD2. J gave up 2 bases and V 2 bases, and 4 bases lay outside the gene matches. This CDR3 comprises 15 residues. Germline V gives CDR1 MNHEY, CDR2 SVGEGT. CDR3 nucleotides: TGTGCCAGCAGTTACATGGGACTACTCACAGATACGCAGTATTTT. Amino acid sequence: CASSYMGLLTDTQYF.

The chain joins TRBV4-2 to TRBJ2-6; D call uncertain. CDR1 LGHNA and CDR2 YNFKEQ come from the germline V gene. V lost 1 base and J 0 bases, leaving 10 bases between the germline ends. The CDR3 runs to 17 residues. In DNA form, the CDR3 reads TGTGCCAGCAGCCAAGGTTTCAGACTCTCTGGGGCCAACGTCCTGACTTTC. This gives the protein CASSQGFRLSGANVLTF.

This clonotype has only a few counts. The chain recombines TRBV4-1 with TRBJ2-1; TRBD2 matches 10 bases. J was trimmed by 9 bases and V by 4 bases; bases with no gene match: 9. The length of the CDR3 is 15 residues. CDR1 is MGHRA, CDR2 YSYEKL, per germline. The CDR3 sequence: CASSRTSGARGEQFF. The CDR3 bases are TGCGCCAGCAGCCGGACTAGCGGTGCCCGGGGTGAGCAGTTCTTC.

In this sample, this clonotype turned up a few times. This chain connects TRBV7-6 to TRBJ2-2; D remains unclear. Trimming took 6 bases from V and 6 from J, leaving 5 bases between them. Germline V gene data show CDR1 as SGHVS and CDR2 as FNYEAQ. This CDR3 is 11 amino acids long. CDR3 sequence reads: CASRKSGELFF. CDR3 in DNA: TGTGCCAGCAGGAAGTCCGGGGAGCTGTTTTTT.

This clonotype has more than one count but fewer than ten. CDR3 sequence (DNA): TGTGCCAGCAGCCCGATTAACACCGGGGAGCTGTTTTTT. As protein: CASSPINTGELFF. J is TRBJ2-2 and V is TRBV7-8, with unresolved D. Germline assignment: CDR1 SGHVS and CDR2 FQNEAQ. V shed 5 bases and J shed 2 bases, with 6 bases lying between them. The length of the CDR3 is 13 residues.

This chain links TRBV5-4 with TRBJ2-7; D is perhaps TRBD1 (6 bases). The CDR3 runs 14 residues. Trimming left V 4 bases short and J 4 bases short, with 15 bases between. CDR1 is SGHNT and CDR2 is YYREEE in the germline V gene (reference sequence). The CDR3 bases are TGTGCCAGCAGCATTAGTAGGGGGAGTTACGAGCAGTACGTC. Translation gives CASSISRGSYEQYV.

In this sample, this clonotype turned up many times. This chain links TRBV7-8 with TRBJ1-6; D is possibly TRBD1 (5 bases). V lost 5 bases to trimming and J lost 6 bases, with 11 bases between them. The CDR3 length is 14 residues. Per the germline V gene, CDR1 is SGHVS and CDR2 is FQNEAQ. The CDR3 spells CASSQTGVNSPLHF. The CDR3 DNA is TGTGCCAGCAGCCAGACGGGGGTTAATTCACCCCTCCACTTT.

This clonotype was recorded many times. The V call is TRBV4-3, the J call TRBJ1-2; the match to TRBD1 covers 8 bases. V dropped 1 base and J dropped 4; count of bases not matched to a gene: 8. The length of the CDR3 is 16 residues. The germline V gene has CDR1 LGHNA and CDR2 YSLEER. In DNA, the CDR3 is TGCGCCAGCAGCCAAGGCGACAGGGGAGTGGGCTATGGCTACACCTTC. Its protein is CASSQGDRGVGYGYTF.

This clonotype came up many times. This chain uses TRBV27 with TRBJ1-5; D not certain. V was trimmed by 0 bases and J by 0 bases, leaving 6 bases between them. CDR3 length equals 15 residues. Germline V gene sequence: CDR1 MNHEY, CDR2 SMNVEV (reference sequence). CDR3 DNA sequence: TGTGCCAGCAGTTTATCGGTGTATAGCAATCAGCCCCAGCATTTT. Translation gives CASSLSVYSNQPQHF.

The table lists this clonotype with many counts. The chain is built from TRBV19 and TRBJ1-5; TRBD1 is a possible D gene (5 bases). V dropped 1 base and J dropped 5 bases, with 9 bases sitting between them. This CDR3 is 14 amino acids long. The germline V gene has CDR1 LNHDA and CDR2 SQIVND (reference sequence). The DNA of the CDR3 is TGTGCCAGTAGTATAGGACAGAGATATCAGCCCCAGCATTTT. Its protein product is CASSIGQRYQPQHF.